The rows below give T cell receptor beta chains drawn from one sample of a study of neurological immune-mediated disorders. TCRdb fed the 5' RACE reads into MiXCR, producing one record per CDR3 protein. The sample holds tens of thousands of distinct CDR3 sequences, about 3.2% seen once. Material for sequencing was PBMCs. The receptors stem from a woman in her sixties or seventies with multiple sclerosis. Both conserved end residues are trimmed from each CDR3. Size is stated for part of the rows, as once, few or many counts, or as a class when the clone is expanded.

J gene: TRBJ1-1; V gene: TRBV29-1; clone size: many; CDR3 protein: SVCTGLNTEAF
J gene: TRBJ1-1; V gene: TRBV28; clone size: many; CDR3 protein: ASSLSGTGAAF
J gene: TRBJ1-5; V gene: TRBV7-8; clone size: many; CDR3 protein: ASSLPRRQAVGQPQH
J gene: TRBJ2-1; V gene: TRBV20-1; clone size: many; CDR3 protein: SASSPNEQF
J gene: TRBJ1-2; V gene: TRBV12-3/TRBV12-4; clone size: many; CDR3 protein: ASSPRGGGADYGYT
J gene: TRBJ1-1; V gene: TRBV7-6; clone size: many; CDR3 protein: ASSLQGAKNTEAF
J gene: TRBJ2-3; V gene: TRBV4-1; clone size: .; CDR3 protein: ASVGAFTDTQY
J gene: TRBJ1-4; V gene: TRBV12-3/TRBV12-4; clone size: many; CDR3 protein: ASSSGPLGTNEKLF
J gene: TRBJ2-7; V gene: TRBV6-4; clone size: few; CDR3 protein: ASSVDAGYEQY
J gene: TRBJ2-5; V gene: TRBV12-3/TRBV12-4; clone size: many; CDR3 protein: ASSPGEAYQETQY
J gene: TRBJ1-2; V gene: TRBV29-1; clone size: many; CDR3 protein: SVEEVQGGYT
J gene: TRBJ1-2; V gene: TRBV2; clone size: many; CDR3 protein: ASTGENYGYT
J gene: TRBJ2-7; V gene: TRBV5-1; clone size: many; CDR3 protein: ASSRDQEFPYEQY
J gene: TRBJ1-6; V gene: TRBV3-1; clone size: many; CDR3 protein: ASRNNLNSPLH
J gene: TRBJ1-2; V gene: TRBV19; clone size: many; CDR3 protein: ASSPRSGYGYT
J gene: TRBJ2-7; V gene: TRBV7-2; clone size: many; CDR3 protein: ASSYGPGGGYEQY
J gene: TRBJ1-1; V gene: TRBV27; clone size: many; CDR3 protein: ASSSAGAANTEAF
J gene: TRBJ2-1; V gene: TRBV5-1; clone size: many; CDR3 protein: ASSFGQGMSEQF
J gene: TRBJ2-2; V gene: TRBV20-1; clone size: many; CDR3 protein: SAMRLAGGELF
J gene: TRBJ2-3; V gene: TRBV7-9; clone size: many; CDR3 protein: ASSFSGVSTDTQY
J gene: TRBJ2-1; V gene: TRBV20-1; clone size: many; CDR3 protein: SASGLRGRGNEQF
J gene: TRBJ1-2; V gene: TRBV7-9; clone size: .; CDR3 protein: ASSLADFPSYGYT
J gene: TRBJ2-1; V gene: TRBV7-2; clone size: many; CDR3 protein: ASIPSPTSSYNEQF
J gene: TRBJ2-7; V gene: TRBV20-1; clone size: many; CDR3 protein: SASGQGGYEQY
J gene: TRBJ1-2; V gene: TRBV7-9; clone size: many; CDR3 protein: ASSSGGQGERNYGYT
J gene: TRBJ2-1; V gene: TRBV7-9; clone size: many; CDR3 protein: ASSFDRGISSYNEQF
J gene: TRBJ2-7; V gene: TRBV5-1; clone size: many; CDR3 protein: ASSARSYEQY
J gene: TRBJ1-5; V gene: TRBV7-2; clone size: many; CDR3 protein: ASSPQGARGNQPQH
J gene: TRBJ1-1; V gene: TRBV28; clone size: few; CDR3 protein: ASKGGDLNTEAF
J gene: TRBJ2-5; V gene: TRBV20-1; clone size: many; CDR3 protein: SARALAGGPDGETQY
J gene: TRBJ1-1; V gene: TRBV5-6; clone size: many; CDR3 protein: ASELGVGDTEAF
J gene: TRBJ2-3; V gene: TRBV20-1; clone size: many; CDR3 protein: SARDPGLSTDTQY
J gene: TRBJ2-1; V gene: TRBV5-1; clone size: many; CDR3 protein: ASSLVGLAGAGVNEQF
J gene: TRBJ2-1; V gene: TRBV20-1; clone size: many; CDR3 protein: GVTGTSAGNEQF
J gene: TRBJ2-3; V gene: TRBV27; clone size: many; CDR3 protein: ASSLGRSTDTQY
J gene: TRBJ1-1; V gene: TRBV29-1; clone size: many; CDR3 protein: SVEPGGSLEAF
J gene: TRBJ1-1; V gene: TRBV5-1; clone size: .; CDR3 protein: ASSLGAVTLDTEAF
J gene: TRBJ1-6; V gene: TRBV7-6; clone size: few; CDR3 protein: ASSSTPGQVNSPLH
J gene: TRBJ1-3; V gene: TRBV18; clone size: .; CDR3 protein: ASSPVAVIGGNTIY
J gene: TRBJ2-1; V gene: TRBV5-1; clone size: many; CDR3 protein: ASSLGTQLLNEQF
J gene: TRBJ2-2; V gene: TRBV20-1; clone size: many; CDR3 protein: SANYLGGAVTGELF
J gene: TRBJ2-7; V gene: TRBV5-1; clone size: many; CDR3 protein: ASSLVSTYEQY
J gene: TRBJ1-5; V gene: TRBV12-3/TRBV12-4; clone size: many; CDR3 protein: ASSFTSNQPQH
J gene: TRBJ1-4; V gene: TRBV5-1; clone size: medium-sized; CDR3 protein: ASSRTGLSTNEKLF
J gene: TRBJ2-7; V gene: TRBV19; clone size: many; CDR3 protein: ASSPKTGVQQY
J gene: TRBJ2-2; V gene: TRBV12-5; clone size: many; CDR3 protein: ASGAGVTGELF
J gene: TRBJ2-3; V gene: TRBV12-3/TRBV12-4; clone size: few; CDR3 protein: ASSPDLGRPSTDTQY
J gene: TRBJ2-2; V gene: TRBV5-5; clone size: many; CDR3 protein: ASSLTGGSFSGELF
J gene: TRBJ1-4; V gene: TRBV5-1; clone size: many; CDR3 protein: ASSLTTGVNEKLF
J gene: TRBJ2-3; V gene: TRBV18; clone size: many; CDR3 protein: ASSPEGAYGTDTQY